This T cell receptor beta chain was observed in a study of blood T cell repertoires in COVID-19 (TCRdb year 2020). In terms of the full investigation: The collaborator samples originated in the United States, Italy and Spain and spanned the acute and convalescent phases of COVID-19. The material from the prospective study consisted of cDNA or gDNA derived from T cells, B-cell-depleted T cells, or PBMCs. Deeply sampled blood TCRbeta repertoires from subjects exposed to, actively infected with, or recovered from COVID-19 were included in the dataset. A freely available public database, intended as a resource for researchers studying the immune response to SARS-CoV-2, is where the repertoires were released. The samples were drawn from the first 160 participants of the ongoing ImmuneRACE study and from 1,254 subjects provided by 6 global collaborators. The sample metadata nearly always contained a de-identified subject ID, COVID-19 status, age in years and sex. Where HLA class I and class II types were available, the types were taken from metadata supplied by the sample provider, not from assay-based typing. The full study reports these points: How much clinical and demographic metadata was included differed by source and by participant, and the metadata was provided uncurated.

The immunoSEQ Assay, a bias-controlled multiplex PCR, was used to amplify TCRbeta CDR3 regions from genomic DNA. In the source study's methods: The number of nucleated cells in each sample was estimated by amplification of reference gene primers within the assay. Sequence reads were collapsed and filtered to measure the absolute abundance of every unique TCRbeta CDR3 rearrangement. Productive Simpson clonality was computed per sample as the square root of Simpson's diversity index over productive rearrangements. The table comes from immuneACCESS by way of TCRdb, which keeps in-frame sequences with V and J called. Part of the clones is missing from these tables; in studies checked, under half for an unresolved V gene and the rest for unknown reasons. That table is the source of V, J and clone size, and D and trimming were worked out from the DNA. In all, the sample holds 200,000 to 250,000 clones, and approximately 78% of those were seen once. Less than 6% of the sample comes from the top ten.

One collaborating source in Seattle enrolled patients during active infection and followed them longitudinally through the course of disease. Collaborating institutions collected whole blood in K2EDTA tubes following their own protocols. Collaborator samples were shipped for TCRbeta analysis as frozen whole blood, isolated PBMCs, or DNA extracted from either sample type. This clone was recorded only once. No antigen is known for it. The sample holds no much larger clone one base away, and base qualities are not on file. The TCR comes from a woman in her 70s with COVID-19, enrolled during active disease. The material sequenced was peripheral blood.

The encoded CDR3 is CASSLAGRSGLRNEQFF. The nucleotide sequence is given as TGTGCCAGCAGCTTAGCGGGGAGAAGCGGTTTACGCAATGAGCAGTTCTTC. The V and J genes are TRBV7-9 and TRBJ2-1; the D region possibly corresponds to TRBD2 (5 bases align). The CDR3 measures 17 amino acids from cysteine to phenylalanine. Only CDR3 DNA remains: 51 bases, in frame from the first base. Looking up the germline V gene (reference sequence) yields CDR1 SEHNR and CDR2 FQNEAQ. Cut back by 0 bases and 6 bases, the V and J ends lie 18 bases apart.